This T cell receptor (beta chain) stems from a study of T cell changes during pregnancy in multiple sclerosis. Method: immunoSEQ multiplex PCR; TCRdb's copy keeps in-frame clones and lacks some. The sample shows around 110,000 clones, 85% to 95% of them seen only once. This receptor was taken from a female donor in good health, enrolled as a control in a pregnancy study. Material: peripheral blood, obtained in the third trimester of pregnancy.

CDR3 residues: CASSVDIRGDYGYTF. As DNA, the CDR3 is TGTGCCAGCAGCGTAGATATCAGGGGGGACTATGGCTACACCTTC. The chain has TRBV9 and TRBJ1-2; 7 nucleotides agree with TRBD1. CDR3 length equals 15 residues. The V segment lost 0 bases and the J segment 3 bases; nucleotides outside the gene matches: 5. Germline CDR1 SGDLS, CDR2 YYNGEE.